The present entry profiles one TCR beta chain with its context. What it recognizes is unknown. The sample belongs to a study of regulatory T cells in long-lasting Graves disease. General study results and limits: Gene preferences differed: TRBV28, TRBJ1-2, TRBJ2-5 in persistent cases.

Time point noted: newly diagnosed GD, antithyroid drugs for less than 3 months. With RNA extracted from PBMCs as input, the TCR library was made. The CDR3 length is 14 residues. V lost 6 bases, J lost 8 bases, and 10 bases stayed unmatched. Construction of TCR beta libraries relied on iRepertoire HTBI primers and on Arm-PCR targeting CDR3 regions. Authors' analysis steps: Among the samples, 60 to 65 TRBV and some 13 TRBJ segments were identified. TCRdb re-derived calls from the multiplex PCR reads in MiXCR, one entry per CDR3 protein. TCRdb's processing, not the study's, gives the V and J calls here. Of 400,000 to 650,000 distinct CDR3 sequences in the sample, around 15% were seen once. These same data were also listed under a study on T cells in Graves' hyperthyroidism and ophthalmopathy. That paper adds: Exclusions: uncontrolled infection, other autoimmune disease, pregnancy, lactation. TCR CDR3 underwent first-round RT-PCR with the HTBI primer set.

The receptor comes from a woman aged 35-65 years with Graves disease. This chain links TRBV12-3 or TRBV12-4 with TRBJ2-1, with 7 bases aligning to TRBD2. The source material was peripheral blood mononuclear cells (PBMCs), sampled at new diagnosis, from a patient treated with antithyroid drugs. Here the CDR3 reads CASSRRLALDEQFF. CDR3 bases: TGTGCCAGCAGCCGAAGACTAGCTCTGGATGAGCAGTTCTTC.